The sequence of this TCR beta chain was determined in a study of cytomegalovirus exposure and HLA in healthy donors. PCR was performed using 60 Vbeta and 13 Jbeta primers. Data came from immunoSEQ multiplex PCR; TCRdb stores just in-frame clones and leaves some out. Here the sample spans 75,000 to 95,000 clones, approximately 64% being singletons. Input material: PBMCs. This clonotype was obtained from a woman between 45 and 60 years old in good health and CMV-seropositive.

The CDR3 DNA sequence: TGTGCCAGCTCACCAAGACGTCCGGGACAGGGGTCGATACAAGAGACCCAGTACTTC. It codes for CASSPRRPGQGSIQETQYF. The chain couples TRBV18 to TRBJ2-5; 10 nucleotides line up with TRBD1. This CDR3 spans 19 amino acids. V lost 2 bases to trimming and J lost 2 bases; unmatched junction nucleotides: 14. Germline lookup yields CDR1 KGHSH and CDR2 LQKENI. Variable domain in full (rest from reference TRBV18 and TRBJ2-5): NAGVMQNPRHLVRRRGQEARLRCSPMKGHSHVYWYRQLPEEGLKFMVYLQKENIIDESGMPKERFSAEFPKEGPSILRIQQVVRGDSAAYFCASSPRRPGQGSIQETQYFGPGTRLLVL.